Below are 19 T cell receptor beta chains sequenced from a single sample in a study of shared clonotypes between healthy human individuals. Libraries were prepared by immunoSEQ multiplex PCR; TCRdb keeps only in-frame clonotypes and omits some of them. The sample gives 730,000 or so clones, roughly 78% of which show up once; 1.8% is in the top ten. Sequenced: memory CD4+ T cells sorted from blood. Specified subset: CD45RA-negative fraction. The receptors shown here come from a woman aged 25 to 45 in good health.

The chain is built from TRBV5-1 and TRBJ2-1; D gene uncertain. This CDR3 is 15 amino acids long. With 0 bases removed from V and 4 bases from J, the gap between germline ends came to 11 bases. CDR1 SGHRS and CDR2 YFSETQ come from the germline V gene. In nucleotides, the CDR3 is TGCGCCAGCAGCTTGGATCACACATCGTACAATGAGCAGTTCTTC. Protein product: CASSLDHTSYNEQFF.

V usage is TRBV4-2 and J usage is TRBJ2-3, with 8 positions matching TRBD2. The CDR3 is made up of 15 amino acids. CDR1 and CDR2 (germline): LGHNA, YNFKEQ. Germline trimming cut 0 bases from V and 6 bases from J; bases unmatched to any gene: 5. CDR3 residues: CASSQDSAGDDTQYF. The CDR3 bases are TGTGCCAGCAGCCAAGATTCAGCGGGAGATGATACGCAGTATTTT.

V and J are TRBV9 and TRBJ2-7; D remains ambiguous. Germline lookup yields CDR1 SGDLS and CDR2 YYNGEE. V was trimmed by 0 bases and J by 0 bases, leaving 10 bases between them. This CDR3 is 15 amino acids long. Written as DNA, the CDR3 is TGTGCCAGCAGCGTAGATACGGGTAGCTCCTACGAGCAGTACTTC. This codes for CASSVDTGSSYEQYF. The variable domain in full, completed from reference TRBV9 and TRBJ2-7, reads DSGVTQTPKHLITATGQRVTLRCSPRSGDLSVYWYQQSLDQGLQFLIQYYNGEERAKGNILERFSAQQFPDLHSELNLSSLELGDSALYFCASSVDTGSSYEQYFGPGTRLTVT.

This clone was counted a few times. J is TRBJ2-2 and V is TRBV25-1, with D possibly being TRBD2 (5 bases). In germline, CDR1 is MGHDK, CDR2 SYGVNS. Trimming pared 6 bases from V and 1 base from J, leaving 9 bases between. CDR3 length: 14 amino acids. The CDR3, as DNA: TGTGCCAGCAGGGGCGAGGGGAACACCGGGGAGCTGTTTTTT. This encodes CASRGEGNTGELFF.

This sequence joins TRBV7-9 and TRBJ2-3; TRBD2 aligns across 13 bases. Germline CDR1 and CDR2: SEHNR and FQNEAQ (reference sequence). The length of the CDR3 is 18 residues. The V gene end was trimmed by 7 bases and the J gene end by 0 bases; junction bases not matched to a gene: 10. The CDR3: CASNRLAGGRTSTDTQYF. The CDR3 DNA reads as TGTGCCAGCAACCGACTAGCGGGAGGCCGAACTAGCACAGATACGCAGTATTTT.

The genes are TRBV19 and TRBJ1-5; the D gene is possibly TRBD1 (6 bases). The V and J ends lost 9 bases and 2 bases respectively, with 14 bases between them. Looked up from germline, CDR1 is LNHDA and CDR2 is SQIVND (reference sequence). This CDR3 comprises 14 residues. The CDR3, as DNA: TGTGCCAGCAGGAAGGCAGGGGGCAATCAGCCCCAGCATTTT. Its protein product is CASRKAGGNQPQHF.

The chain carries TRBV9 and TRBJ1-2, with D tentatively TRBD1 (5 bases). V dropped 0 bases and J dropped 7 bases, with 13 bases sitting between them. The CDR3 is made up of 14 amino acids. Germline V gene lookup returns CDR1 SGDLS and CDR2 YYNGEE. The CDR3 nucleotides read TGTGCCAGCAGCGTAGGTCGTGACAGTGGTGGCTACACCTTC. It codes for CASSVGRDSGGYTF.

The table lists this clone with many counts. This specimen includes other DNA sequences encoding the same CDR3. V usage is TRBV10-3 and J usage is TRBJ1-1; D might be TRBD1 (5 bases). CDR1 ENHRY and CDR2 SYGVKD come from the germline V gene. This CDR3 is 13 amino acids long. Trimming stripped 4 bases from V and 3 bases from J, with 9 bases between. CDR3 loop: CAISGGRDTEAFF. The CDR3 region has the DNA TGTGCCATCAGTGGGGGGAGGGACACTGAAGCTTTCTTT.

This rearrangement joins TRBV18 to TRBJ1-1; 9 bases line up with TRBD1. The J segment lost 4 bases and the V segment lost 3 bases, leaving 6 bases of the junction unmatched. CDR3 length: 15 residues. The germline gives CDR1 KGHSH, CDR2 LQKENI. The CDR3 spells CASSPVGQGTTEAFF. The CDR3 DNA reads TGTGCCAGCTCACCGGTGGGACAGGGTACCACTGAAGCTTTCTTT.

Only one count was recorded for this clone. The chain employs TRBV10-2 and TRBJ1-2; 9 bases align to TRBD1. J lost 3 bases, V lost 3 bases, and 5 bases had no gene match. The CDR3 has 15 amino acids. The V gene's germline CDR1 is WSHSY and CDR2 SAAADI. The CDR3 reads CASSETTGGDYGYTF. For the CDR3, the DNA is TGCGCCAGCAGTGAAACCACAGGGGGCGACTATGGCTACACCTTC.

This clone was seen just once. This rearrangement joins TRBV6-6 to TRBJ2-7; 11 nucleotides agree with TRBD1. There are 15 residues in the CDR3. V lost 2 bases, J lost 6 bases, and 6 bases stayed unmatched. The germline CDR1 and CDR2 sequences are MNHNY and SVGAGI (reference sequence). CDR3 sequence reads: CASSYQGTGGAEQYF. CDR3 nucleotides: TGTGCCAGCAGTTACCAGGGGACAGGGGGTGCCGAGCAGTACTTC.

The chain couples TRBV18 to TRBJ1-5; D not certain. This CDR3 comprises 14 residues. V was clipped by 3 bases and J by 0 bases, with 6 bases between them. Germline V gene sequence: CDR1 KGHSH, CDR2 LQKENI. The CDR3 bases are TGTGCCAGCTCACCCCTCCCTAGCAATCAGCCCCAGCATTTT. This translates into CASSPLPSNQPQHF.

The sample holds a few counts of this clone. The J gene is TRBJ1-1, the V gene TRBV15, with D perhaps TRBD1 (5 bases). V was clipped by 8 bases and J by 0 bases, with 16 bases between them. The germline gives CDR1 LNHNV, CDR2 YYDKDF (reference sequence). This CDR3 is built from 15 residues. This CDR3 reads CATPIGARLNTEAFF. DNA of the CDR3: TGTGCCACCCCCATCGGGGCCAGATTGAACACTGAAGCTTTCTTT.

This sequence joins TRBV7-9 and TRBJ2-4; no firm D call. CDR1 and CDR2 (germline): SEHNR, FQNEAQ (reference sequence). There are 15 residues in the CDR3. Trimming cost V 5 bases and J 1 base, with 12 bases left between them. Here the CDR3 reads CASSPDLGAKNIQYF. The CDR3 coding sequence is TGTGCCAGCAGCCCGGACCTCGGGGCCAAAAACATTCAGTACTTC.

Turning to this clone: One end of the junction varies from germline; a read error may be responsible. The V gene is TRBV28, the J gene TRBJ2-1; no reliable D call. The CDR3 totals 12 residues. Germline V gene lookup returns CDR1 MDHEN and CDR2 SYDVKM. Here the CDR3 DNA reads TGTGCCAGCAAGCAGAGTGCGCTCGATTACCTCTTC. Its protein is CASKQSALDYLF.

The chain uses TRBV7-8 and TRBJ1-4; the D is unclear. Germline CDR1 reads SGHVS; CDR2 reads FQNEAQ. The CDR3 is 12 amino acids. Trimming shortened V by 2 bases and J by 10 bases, and 8 bases separated the two germline ends. The CDR3 loop reads CASSLYIRKLFF. Written as DNA, the CDR3 is TGTGCCAGCAGCTTATACATCAGAAAACTGTTTTTT.

As regards this clone: The identical CDR3 is also encoded by other nucleotide sequences in the sample. The rearrangement links TRBV27 to TRBJ2-5, with unresolved D. This CDR3 region has 12 residues. V was clipped by 2 bases and J by 0 bases, with 1 base between them. Germline CDR1 MNHEY, CDR2 SMNVEV (reference sequence). The CDR3 nucleotides read TGTGCCAGCAGTTTAGACCAAGAGACCCAGTACTTC. This translates into CASSLDQETQYF.

The chain has TRBV18 and TRBJ2-6; 9 nucleotides align to TRBD1. The CDR3 is 17 residues long. Germline lookup yields CDR1 KGHSH and CDR2 LQKENI. Unmatched junction bases numbered 6, after V lost 5 bases and J lost 1 base. The DNA for the CDR3 is TGTGCCAGCTCAACGGGACAGGGAAAGTCTGGGGCCAACGTCCTGACTTTC. It specifies CASSTGQGKSGANVLTF.

This clone was detected a few times. In nucleotides, the CDR3 is TGTGCCAGCAGTGTGACTAGCGGGAGTCCCGGGGAGCTGTTTTTT. This translates into CASSVTSGSPGELFF. The chain recombines TRBV6-1 with TRBJ2-2, with 12 bases lining up with TRBD2. The CDR3 runs 15 residues. Losses at the gene ends were 4 bases for V and 6 bases for J; bases not matched to a gene: 3. Germline CDR1 reads MNHNS; CDR2 reads SASEGT.